This T cell receptor (beta chain) was identified in a study of blood T cells in healthy people across ages. Whole-study context: About one barcoded beta molecule per two T cells was the capture yield of template switching.

Germline V gene lookup returns CDR1 MNHNY and CDR2 SVGAGI (reference sequence). The CDR3 consists of 13 residues. Regarding the study as a whole: Per million T cells, the diversity of TCR beta decreased roughly linearly as age advanced.

A sample-barcoded 5' primer and a J-beta primer mix were used in a second PCR of roughly 6 to 11 cycles. TCRdb re-called the 5' RACE reads through MiXCR, storing one row per CDR3 protein. Counted here are 1.5 million to 2 million distinct CDR3 sequences, 25% to 30% occurring once; the ten biggest clones make up roughly 8%. Individuals who donated were healthy Caucasians from Russia aged 6 to 90. Researchers isolated at least 6.5 million PBMCs per sample. This clonotype appeared a single time. Its target is unknown. Its ends do not fully match the called genes, so a read error is possible. The chain uses TRBV6-6 and TRBJ1-5; D perhaps matches TRBD1 (5 bases). This receptor was taken from a woman aged 30 to 39 in good health. The sequenced material came from blood. CDR3 sequence: CASWRGSNQPRHF. CDR3 nucleotide sequence: TGTGCCAGCTGGAGGGGAAGCAATCAGCCCCGGCATTTT.